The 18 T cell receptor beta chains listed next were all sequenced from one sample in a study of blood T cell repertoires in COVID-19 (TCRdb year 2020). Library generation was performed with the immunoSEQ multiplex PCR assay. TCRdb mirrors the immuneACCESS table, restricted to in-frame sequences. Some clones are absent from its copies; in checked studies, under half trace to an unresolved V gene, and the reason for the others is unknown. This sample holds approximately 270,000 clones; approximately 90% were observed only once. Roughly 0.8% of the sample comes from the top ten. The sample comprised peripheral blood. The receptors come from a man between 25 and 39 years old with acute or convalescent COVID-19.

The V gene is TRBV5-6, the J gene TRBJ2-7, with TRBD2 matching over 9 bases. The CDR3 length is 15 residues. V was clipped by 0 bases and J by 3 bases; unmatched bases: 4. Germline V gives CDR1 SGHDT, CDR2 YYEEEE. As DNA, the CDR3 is TGTGCCAGCAGCTTGGGACAGCGGGGGGACTACGAGCAGTACTTC. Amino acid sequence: CASSLGQRGDYEQYF.

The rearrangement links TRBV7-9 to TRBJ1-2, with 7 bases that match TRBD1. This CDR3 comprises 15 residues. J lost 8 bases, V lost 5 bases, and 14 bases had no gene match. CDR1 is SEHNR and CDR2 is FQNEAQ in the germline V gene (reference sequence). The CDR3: CASSLNVGQQLGYTF. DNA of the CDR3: TGTGCCAGCAGCCTAAACGTGGGACAGCAATTAGGCTACACCTTC.

The CDR3 DNA is TGCGCCAGCAGCATAGGGGTACGGAGCTCCTACGAGCAGTACTTC. It specifies CASSIGVRSSYEQYF. The chain joins TRBV5-1 to TRBJ2-7; the D gene is possibly TRBD1 (5 bases). The CDR3 has 15 amino acids. V was clipped by 4 bases and J by 0 bases, with 14 bases between them. Looked up from germline, CDR1 is SGHRS and CDR2 is YFSETQ.

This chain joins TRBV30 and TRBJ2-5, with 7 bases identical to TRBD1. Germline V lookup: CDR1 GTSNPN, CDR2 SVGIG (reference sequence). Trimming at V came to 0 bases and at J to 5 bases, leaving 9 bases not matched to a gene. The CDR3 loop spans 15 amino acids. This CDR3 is CAWSVGTAAGETQYF. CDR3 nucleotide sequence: TGTGCCTGGAGTGTCGGGACAGCCGCAGGGGAGACCCAGTACTTC.

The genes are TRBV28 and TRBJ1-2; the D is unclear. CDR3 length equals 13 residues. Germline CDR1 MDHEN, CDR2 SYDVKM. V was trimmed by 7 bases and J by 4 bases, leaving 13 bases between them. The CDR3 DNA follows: TGTGCCAGCACTCCTGGAGCTCTCTATGGCTACACCTTC. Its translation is CASTPGALYGYTF.

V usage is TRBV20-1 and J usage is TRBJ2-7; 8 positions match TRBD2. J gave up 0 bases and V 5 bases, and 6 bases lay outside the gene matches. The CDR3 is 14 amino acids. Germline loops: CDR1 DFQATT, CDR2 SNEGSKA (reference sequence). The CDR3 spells CSAGVGRASYEQYF. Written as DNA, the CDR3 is TGCAGTGCTGGTGTCGGGAGGGCCTCCTACGAGCAGTACTTC.

The CDR3 reads CATSDGSRRHRFDTDTQYF. The CDR3 DNA sequence: TGTGCCACCAGTGATGGGTCCCGTCGACACAGATTCGACACAGATACGCAGTATTTT. V and J are TRBV24-1 and TRBJ2-3; no definite D call. V lost 3 bases to trimming and J lost 2 bases, with 23 bases between them. CDR1 and CDR2 (germline): KGHDR, SFDVKD. CDR3 length: 19 amino acids.

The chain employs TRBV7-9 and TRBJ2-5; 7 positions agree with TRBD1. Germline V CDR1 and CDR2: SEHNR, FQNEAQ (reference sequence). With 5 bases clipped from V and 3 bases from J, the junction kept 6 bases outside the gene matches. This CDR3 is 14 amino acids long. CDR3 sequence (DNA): TGTGCCAGCAGCAGGATCGACAGGGAAGAGACCCAGTACTTC. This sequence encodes CASSRIDREETQYF.

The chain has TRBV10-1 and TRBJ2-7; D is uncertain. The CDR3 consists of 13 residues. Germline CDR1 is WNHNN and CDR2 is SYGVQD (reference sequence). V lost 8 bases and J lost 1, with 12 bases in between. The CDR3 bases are TGCGCCAGCGCCCCGATGCGGTCCTACGAGCAGTACTTC. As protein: CASAPMRSYEQYF.

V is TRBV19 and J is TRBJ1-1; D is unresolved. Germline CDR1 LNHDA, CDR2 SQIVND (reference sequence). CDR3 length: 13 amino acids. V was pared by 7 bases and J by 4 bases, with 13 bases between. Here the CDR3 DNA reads TGTGCCAGTATCCAGGCCGTCGGCACTGAAGCTTTCTTT. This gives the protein CASIQAVGTEAFF.

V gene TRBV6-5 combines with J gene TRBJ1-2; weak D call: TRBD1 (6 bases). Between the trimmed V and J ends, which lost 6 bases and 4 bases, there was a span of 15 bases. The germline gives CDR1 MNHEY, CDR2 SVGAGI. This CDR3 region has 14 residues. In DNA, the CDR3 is TGTGCCAGCAGAACGACAGGTTCGGGCTATGGCTACACCTTC. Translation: CASRTTGSGYGYTF.

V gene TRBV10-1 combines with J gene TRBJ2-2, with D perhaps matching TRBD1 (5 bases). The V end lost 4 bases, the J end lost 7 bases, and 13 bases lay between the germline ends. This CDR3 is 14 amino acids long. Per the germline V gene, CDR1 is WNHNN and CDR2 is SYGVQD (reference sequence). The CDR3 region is CASSATITGGELFF. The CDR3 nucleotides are TGCGCCAGCAGTGCGACCATAACAGGCGGGGAGCTGTTTTTT.

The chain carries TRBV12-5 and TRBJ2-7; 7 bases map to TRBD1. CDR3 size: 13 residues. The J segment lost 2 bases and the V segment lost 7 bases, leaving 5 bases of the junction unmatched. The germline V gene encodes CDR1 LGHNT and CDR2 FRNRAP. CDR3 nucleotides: TGTGCTAGTGCTAACAGGGGAGCCTACGAGCAGTACTTC. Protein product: CASANRGAYEQYF.

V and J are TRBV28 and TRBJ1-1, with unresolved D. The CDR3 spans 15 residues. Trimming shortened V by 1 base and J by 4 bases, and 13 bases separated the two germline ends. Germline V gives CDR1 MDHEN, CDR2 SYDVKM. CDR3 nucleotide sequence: TGTGCCAGCAGTTTATCCGGTGCGGGAGGCACTGAAGCTTTCTTT. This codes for CASSLSGAGGTEAFF.

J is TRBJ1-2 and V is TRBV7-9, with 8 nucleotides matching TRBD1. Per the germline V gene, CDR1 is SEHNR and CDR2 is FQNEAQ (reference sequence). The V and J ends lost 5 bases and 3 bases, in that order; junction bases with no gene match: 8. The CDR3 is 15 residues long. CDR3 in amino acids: CASSPDRGLYYGYTF. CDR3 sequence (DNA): TGTGCCAGCAGCCCCGACAGGGGTCTCTACTATGGCTACACCTTC. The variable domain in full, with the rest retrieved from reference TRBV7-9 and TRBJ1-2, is DTGVSQNPRHKITKRGQNVTFRCDPISEHNRLYWYRQTLGQGPEFLTYFQNEAQLEKSRLLSDRFSAERPKGSFSTLEIQRTEQGDSAMYLCASSPDRGLYYGYTFGSGTRLTVV.

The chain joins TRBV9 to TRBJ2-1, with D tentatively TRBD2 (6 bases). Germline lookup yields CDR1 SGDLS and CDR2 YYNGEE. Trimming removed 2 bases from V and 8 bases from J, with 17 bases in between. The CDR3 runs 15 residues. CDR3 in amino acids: CASSVGPEGFDEQFF. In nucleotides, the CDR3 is TGTGCCAGCAGCGTCGGGCCGGAGGGGTTCGATGAGCAGTTCTTC.

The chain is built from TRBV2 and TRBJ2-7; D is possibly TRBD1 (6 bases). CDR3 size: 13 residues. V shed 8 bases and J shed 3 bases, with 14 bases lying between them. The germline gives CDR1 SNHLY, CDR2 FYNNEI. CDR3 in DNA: TGTGCCAGCGATCCCGACAGGAGCTACGAGCAGTACTTC. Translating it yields CASDPDRSYEQYF.

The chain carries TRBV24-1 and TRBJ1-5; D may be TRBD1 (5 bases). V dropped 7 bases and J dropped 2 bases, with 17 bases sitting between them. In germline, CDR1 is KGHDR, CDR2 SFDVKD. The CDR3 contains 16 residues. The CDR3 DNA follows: TGTGCCACCAGCCCCACCGGGGGGTATCGCAATCAGCCCCAGCATTTT. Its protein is CATSPTGGYRNQPQHF.